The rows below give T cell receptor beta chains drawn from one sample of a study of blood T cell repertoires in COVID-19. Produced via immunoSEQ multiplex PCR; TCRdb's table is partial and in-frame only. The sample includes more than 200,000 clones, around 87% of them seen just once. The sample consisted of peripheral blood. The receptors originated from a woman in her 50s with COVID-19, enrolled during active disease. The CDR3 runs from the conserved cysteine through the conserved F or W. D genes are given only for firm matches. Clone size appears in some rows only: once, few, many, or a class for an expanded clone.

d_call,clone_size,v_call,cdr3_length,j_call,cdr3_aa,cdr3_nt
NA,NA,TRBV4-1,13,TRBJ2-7,CASSQEEEYEQYF,TGCGCCAGCAGCCAAGAAGAGGAGTACGAGCAGTACTTC
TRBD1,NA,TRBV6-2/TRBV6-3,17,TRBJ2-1,CASSYWTGTSSYNEQFF,TGTGCCAGCAGTTACTGGACAGGGACCAGCTCCTACAATGAGCAGTTCTTC
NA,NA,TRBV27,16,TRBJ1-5,CASRGEGMLENQPQHF,TGTGCCAGCCGCGGGGAGGGTATGTTGGAAAATCAGCCCCAGCATTTT
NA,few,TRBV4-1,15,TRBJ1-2,CASSQESLGKHGYTF,TGCGCCAGCAGCCAAGAGAGTCTAGGAAAGCATGGCTACACCTTC
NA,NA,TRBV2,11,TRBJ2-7,CASSAHYEQYF,TGTGCCAGCAGTGCACACTACGAGCAGTACTTC
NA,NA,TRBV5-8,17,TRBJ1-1,CASSLALLGKLNTEAFF,TGTGCCAGCAGCTTGGCCCTCCTAGGAAAGCTGAACACTGAAGCTTTCTTT
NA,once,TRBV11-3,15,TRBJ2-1,CASSLVGGTYNEQFF,TGTGCCAGCAGCTTAGTGGGGGGGACATACAATGAGCAGTTCTTC
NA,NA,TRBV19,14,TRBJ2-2,CASSTTGNTGELFF,TGTGCCAGTAGTACCACAGGGAACACCGGGGAGCTGTTTTTT
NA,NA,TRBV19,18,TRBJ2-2,CASSIRGTKLGNTGELFF,TGTGCCAGTAGTATTAGGGGGACAAAGTTAGGGAACACCGGGGAGCTGTTTTTT
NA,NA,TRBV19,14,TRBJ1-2,CASSLQGLGNGYTF,TGTGCCAGTAGTTTACAGGGCCTAGGAAATGGCTACACCTTC
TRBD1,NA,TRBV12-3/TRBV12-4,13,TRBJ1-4,CASATGGHEKLFF,TGTGCCAGCGCCACAGGGGGTCATGAAAAACTGTTTTTT
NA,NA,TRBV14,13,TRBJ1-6,CASSQIFNSPLHF,TGTGCCAGCAGCCAAATCTTTAATTCACCCCTCCACTTT
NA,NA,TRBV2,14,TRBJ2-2,CASSEVTPTGELFF,TGTGCCAGCAGTGAAGTGACACCCACCGGGGAGCTGTTTTTT
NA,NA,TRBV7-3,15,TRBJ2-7,CASSPAGAGSAEQYF,TGTGCCAGCAGCCCCGCGGGTGCGGGGTCGGCCGAGCAGTACTTC
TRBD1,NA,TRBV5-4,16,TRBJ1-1,CASSQTGVRMNTEAFF,TGTGCCAGCAGCCAAACAGGGGTACGGATGAACACTGAAGCTTTCTTT
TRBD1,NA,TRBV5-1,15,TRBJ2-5,CASSSGTGPGETQYF,TGCGCCAGCAGCTCGGGGACAGGACCCGGAGAGACCCAGTACTTC
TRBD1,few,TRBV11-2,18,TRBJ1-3,CASSFLQGYWSSGNTIYF,TGTGCCAGCAGCTTTCTACAGGGGTATTGGAGCTCTGGAAACACCATATATTTT
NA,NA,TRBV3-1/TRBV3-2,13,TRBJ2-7,CASSPSRRGEQYF,TGTGCCAGCAGCCCATCGAGACGAGGTGAGCAGTACTTC
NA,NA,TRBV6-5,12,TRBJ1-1,CASSYRDIKAFF,TGTGCCAGCAGCTACCGGGACATTAAAGCTTTCTTT
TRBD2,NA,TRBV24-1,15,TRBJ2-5,CATPGGCEFQETQYF,TGTGCCACCCCGGGAGGCTGCGAATTCCAAGAGACCCAGTACTTC
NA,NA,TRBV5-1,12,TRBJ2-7,CASSLRGYEQYF,TGCGCCAGCAGCTTGCGGGGCTACGAGCAGTACTTC
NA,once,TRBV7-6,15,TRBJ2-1,CASSLRGGPYNEQFF,TGTGCCAGCAGCTTAAGAGGAGGCCCCTACAATGAGCAGTTCTTC
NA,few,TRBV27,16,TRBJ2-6,CASSLGRRSGANVLTF,TGTGCCAGCAGTTTGGGGCGGCGCTCTGGGGCCAACGTCCTGACTTTC
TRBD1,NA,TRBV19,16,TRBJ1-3,CASIPHRTGGSDTIYF,TGTGCCAGTATCCCCCACAGGACAGGGGGCTCGGACACCATATATTTT
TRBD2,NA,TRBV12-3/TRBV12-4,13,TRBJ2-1,CASSLPRGNEQFF,TGTGCCAGCAGTTTACCGCGGGGGAATGAGCAGTTCTTC
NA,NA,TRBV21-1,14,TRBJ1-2,CASSGRTAHYGYTF,TGTGCCAGCAGCGGCCGGACAGCTCACTATGGCTACACCTTC
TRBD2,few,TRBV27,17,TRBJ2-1,CASSSRMIAGGLNEQFF,TGTGCCAGCAGTTCCAGAATGATAGCGGGGGGTCTCAATGAGCAGTTCTTC
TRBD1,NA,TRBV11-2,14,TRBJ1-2,CASSPQTGIGGYTF,TGTGCCAGCAGCCCCCAGACAGGGATTGGAGGCTACACCTTC
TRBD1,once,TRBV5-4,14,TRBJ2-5,CASSPRGQQETQYF,TGTGCCAGCAGCCCGAGGGGACAGCAAGAGACCCAGTACTTC